This T cell receptor beta chain was retrieved from a study of blood T cells in healthy people across ages. Trimming shortened V by 2 bases and J by 0 bases, and 12 bases separated the two germline ends. CDR1 is SSHAT and CDR2 is FNYEAQ in the germline V gene (reference sequence). The CDR3 consists of 16 residues. The use of a sample-barcoded 5' primer and a J-beta primer mix characterized a second PCR of roughly 7 to 11 cycles. Via MiXCR, TCRdb re-called the 5' RACE reads, giving one row per CDR3 protein. The table has around 500,000 distinct CDR3 sequences, about 25% seen once. These same data were also listed under a study on T cells of mothers and their children.

The origin of this receptor is a boy between 2 and 10 years old in good health. Sequencing input: blood. The rearrangement uses TRBV7-7 and TRBJ2-3; a weak D match, TRBD1 (5 bases). The CDR3, as DNA: TGTGCCAGCAGCTTACGTTGGACACCGAGCACAGATACGCAGTATTTT. It translates to CASSLRWTPSTDTQYF.